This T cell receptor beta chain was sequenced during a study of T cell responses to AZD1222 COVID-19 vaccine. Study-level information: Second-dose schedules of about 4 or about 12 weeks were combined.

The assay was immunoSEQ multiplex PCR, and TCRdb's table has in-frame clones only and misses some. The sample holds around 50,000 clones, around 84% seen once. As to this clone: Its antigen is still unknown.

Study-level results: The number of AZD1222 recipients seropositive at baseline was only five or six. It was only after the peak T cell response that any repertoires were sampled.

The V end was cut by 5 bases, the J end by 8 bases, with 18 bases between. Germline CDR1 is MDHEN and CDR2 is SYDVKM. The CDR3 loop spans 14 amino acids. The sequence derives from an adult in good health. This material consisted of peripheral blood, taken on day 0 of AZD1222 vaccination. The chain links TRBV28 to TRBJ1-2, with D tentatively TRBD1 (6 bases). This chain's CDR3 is CASSGGFRGTGYTF. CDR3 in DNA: TGTGCCAGCAGTGGGGGTTTTAGGGGGACGGGCTACACCTTC.